These 9 T cell receptor beta chains were sequenced from one sample in a study of cytomegalovirus exposure and HLA in healthy donors. The PCR employed 60 Vbeta primers together with 13 Jbeta primers. The table came from immunoSEQ multiplex PCR; TCRdb's copy has only in-frame clones and leaves some out. The table shows over 150,000 clones, with 77% occurring only once. Sequencing was performed on PBMCs. The source is a woman aged 40 to 49 in good health and CMV-seropositive.

The V gene is TRBV5-6, the J gene TRBJ1-1, with D possibly TRBD1 on 5 matching bases. Germline V gives CDR1 SGHDT, CDR2 YYEEEE. The CDR3 has 15 amino acids. V lost 4 bases, J lost 4 bases, and 17 bases lay in between. The CDR3 sequence: CASSEYAGWATEAFF. The CDR3 DNA reads TGTGCCAGCAGCGAATACGCAGGGTGGGCCACTGAAGCTTTCTTT.

The chain employs TRBV9 and TRBJ1-5; perhaps TRBD1 as D (5 bases). Trimming took 0 bases from V and 4 from J, leaving 11 bases between them. From germline, CDR1 is SGDLS and CDR2 YYNGEE. This CDR3 has 15 residues. The CDR3 nucleotides read TGTGCCAGCAGCGTAGGGGGGGGACGGAATCAGCCCCAGCATTTT. It specifies CASSVGGGRNQPQHF. Filled out from reference TRBV9 and TRBJ1-5, the complete variable domain reads DSGVTQTPKHLITATGQRVTLRCSPRSGDLSVYWYQQSLDQGLQFLIQYYNGEERAKGNILERFSAQQFPDLHSELNLSSLELGDSALYFCASSVGGGRNQPQHFGDGTRLSIL.

There are many counts of this clone. The chain employs TRBV4-3 and TRBJ1-4; D call uncertain. Germline V lookup: CDR1 LGHNA, CDR2 YSLEER. V lost 0 bases, J lost 8 bases, and 13 bases lay in between. This CDR3 comprises 15 residues. CDR3 residues: CASSQERYQREKLFF. The DNA of the CDR3 is TGCGCCAGCAGCCAAGAAAGGTACCAGAGGGAAAAACTGTTTTTT.

The sample holds a few counts of this clone. The chain is built from TRBV6-5 and TRBJ1-1; D might be TRBD1 (5 bases). V shed 6 bases and J shed 5 bases, with 16 bases lying between them. The CDR3 is made up of 14 amino acids. The germline V gene has CDR1 MNHEY and CDR2 SVGAGI. The CDR3 reads CASRPRAGRTEAFF. The CDR3 DNA reads TGTGCCAGCAGACCCAGGGCAGGGCGGACTGAAGCTTTCTTT.

The V gene is TRBV30, the J gene TRBJ1-2; 7 nucleotides agree with TRBD1. The length of the CDR3 is 14 residues. Germline V CDR1 and CDR2: GTSNPN, SVGIG (reference sequence). J lost 0 bases, V lost 5 bases, and 6 bases had no gene match. CDR3 loop: CAWQGTETNYGYTF. The CDR3 DNA follows: TGTGCCTGGCAAGGGACAGAAACTAACTATGGCTACACCTTC. The complete variable domain, with remaining parts taken from reference TRBV30 and TRBJ1-2, reads SQTIHQWPATLVQPVGSPLSLECTVEGTSNPNLYWYRQAAGRGLQLLFYSVGIGQISSEVPQNLSASRPQDRQFILSSKKLLLSDSGFYLCAWQGTETNYGYTFGSGTRLTVV.

This chain connects TRBV7-2 to TRBJ2-7, with 8 bases matching TRBD2. The germline V gene encodes CDR1 SGHTA and CDR2 FQGNSA. With 5 bases clipped from V and 5 bases from J, the junction kept 8 bases outside the gene matches. The CDR3 sequence is 14 residues long. This CDR3 is CASSPPAGVNEQYF. The CDR3 DNA is TGTGCCAGCAGCCCACCAGCGGGGGTGAACGAGCAGTACTTC. The whole variable domain, remainder taken from reference TRBV7-2 and TRBJ2-7, is GAGVSQSPSNKVTEKGKDVELRCDPISGHTALYWYRQSLGQGLEFLIYFQGNSAPDKSGLPSDRFSAERTGGSVSTLTIQRTQQEDSAVYLCASSPPAGVNEQYFGPGTRLTVT.

In this sample, this clone turned up once. CDR3 bases: TGTGCCAGCAGCCCCATGGCCGGGAGGGCGAGTGAAAAACTGTTTTTT. As protein: CASSPMAGRASEKLFF. The chain combines TRBV7-6 with TRBJ1-4; D gene ambiguous. The CDR3 runs to 16 residues. The germline V gene encodes CDR1 SGHVS and CDR2 FNYEAQ. V was trimmed by 5 bases and J by 7 bases, leaving 20 bases between them.

The CDR3 sequence: CASSLTGERYADTQYF. The CDR3 DNA follows: TGTGCCAGCAGTTTGACAGGGGAAAGATACGCGGATACGCAGTATTTT. The chain uses TRBV28 and TRBJ2-3; TRBD1 aligns across 8 bases. V lost 3 bases, J lost 6 bases, and 11 bases stayed unmatched. The CDR3 runs to 16 residues. Germline values: CDR1 MDHEN, CDR2 SYDVKM.

The chain joins TRBV12-5 to TRBJ2-3, with D possibly matching TRBD2 (6 bases). Trimming shortened V by 3 bases and J by 2 bases, and 18 bases separated the two germline ends. Germline V gene data show CDR1 as LGHNT and CDR2 as FRNRAP. The CDR3 is 17 residues long. The DNA for the CDR3 is TGTGCTAGTGGTTTCGTAGGGGACTCAGGTACCACAGATACGCAGTATTTT. Translating gives CASGFVGDSGTTDTQYF.